This T cell receptor (beta chain) comes out of a study of OX40 agonist ivuxolimab in advanced cancers. About the research overall: The patients received agonistic anti-OX40 (CD134) antibody ivuxolimab. Study outcomes and limitations: At 0.1 to 3.0 mg/kg and by week 6, CD4+ and CD8+ T cells in the blood had expanded clonally.

Individuals having autoimmune disease history or systemic immunosuppression were not enrolled. Trimming stripped 6 bases from V and 7 bases from J, with 18 bases between. The CDR3 runs to 15 residues. Germline loops: CDR1 MNHEY, CDR2 SVGAGI. For this clone: Its antigen is unknown.

Generated by immunoSEQ multiplex PCR, the TCRdb table keeps only in-frame clones and is missing some. This sample has around 86,000 clones, with approximately 94% found just once. This TCR came from an adult with an advanced solid tumor such as melanoma, head and neck, liver or kidney cancer. V is TRBV6-5 and J is TRBJ2-2; D not resolved. The material sequenced was CD4+ or CD8+ T cells sorted from blood, taken in a trial of the OX40 agonist ivuxolimab. The CDR3 region is CASRWGPPISGELFF. Here the CDR3 DNA reads TGTGCCAGCAGATGGGGTCCCCCGATTAGCGGGGAGCTGTTTTTT.